These 32 T cell receptor beta chains were sequenced from one sample in a study of metastatic and nonmetastatic thyroid tumors (dated by TCRdb to the early 2020s). No treatment had been received by any patient before thyroid surgery. Receptors were amplified or captured by PCR. The sequencer listed for this sample is Illumina HiSeq 4000. TCRdb reprocessed the public reads (quality trimming at Q25 with fastp, clone calling with MiXCR) and kept in-frame beta chains. This sample comprises approximately 17,000 clones, around 23% of them detected only once. The biggest ten clones account for just over 15% of the sample. Sequencing input: adjacent normal tissue. The receptors stem from a female donor with papillary thyroid cancer or a benign thyroid nodule (not recorded which). Some clones in this sample may be carry-over from other donors' samples.

The sample holds a few counts of this clone. The CDR3 loop reads CASSVADEQFF. The DNA of the CDR3 is TGTGCCAGCAGCGTAGCAGACGAGCAGTTCTTC. The chain uses TRBV9 and TRBJ2-1; the D is unclear. The ends were cut back, 0 bases at V and 10 bases at J, with 5 bases in the middle. CDR3 size: 11 residues. The germline gives CDR1 SGDLS, CDR2 YYNGEE.

The V and J genes are TRBV6-1 and TRBJ1-1; tentatively, D is TRBD1 (6 bases). This CDR3 region has 14 residues. V lost 10 bases to trimming and J lost 1 base, with 16 bases between them. CDR1 and CDR2 (germline): MNHNS, SASEGT. This chain's CDR3 is CAIMGAQSNTEAFF. CDR3 sequence (DNA): TGTGCCATTATGGGGGCCCAGTCGAACACTGAAGCTTTCTTT.

The gene calls are TRBV7-2 and TRBJ1-2; D is perhaps TRBD1 (6 bases). Germline CDR1 and CDR2: SGHTA and FQGNSA. There are 15 residues in the CDR3. The V gene lost 5 bases and the J gene lost 4 bases, with 17 bases spanning the gap. CDR3 in amino acids: CASSHERGGCYGYTF. DNA of the CDR3: TGTGCCAGCAGCCACGAGAGGGGGGGCTGCTATGGCTACACCTTC.

Comments on this clone: Given the absence of the conserved phenylalanine or tryptophan at the CDR3 end, a read error is likely. The gene calls are TRBV7-2 and TRBJ2-7; TRBD1 agrees at 7 bases. The closer fit of TRBJ2-1 to the DNA end suggests the J call may be wrong. The CDR3 has 17 residues. CDR1 and CDR2 (germline): SGHTA, FQGNSA. The CDR3 region is CASSLGPWGQSSYEQFY. CDR3 in DNA: TGTGCCAGCAGCTTAGGGCCTTGGGGACAGTCCTCCTACGAGCAGTTCTAC.

This clone is a singleton in its sample. The V call is TRBV7-8, the J call TRBJ2-2; 8 nucleotides align to TRBD1. V gave up 5 bases and J gave up 0 bases; unmatched junction bases: 2. Germline values: CDR1 SGHVS, CDR2 FQNEAQ. CDR3 length: 15 residues. The CDR3 DNA is TGTGCCAGCAGCCACAGGGGGTCGAACACCGGGGAGCTGTTTTTT. Amino acid sequence: CASSHRGSNTGELFF.

CDR3 residues: CASSSKTGDNEQFF. The CDR3 region has the DNA TGTGCCAGCAGTTCGAAGACAGGGGACAATGAGCAGTTCTTC. The chain couples TRBV12-3 or TRBV12-4 to TRBJ2-1; 8 nucleotides match TRBD1. The CDR3 contains 14 residues. After removal of 4 bases from V and 5 bases from J, the junction contained 4 bases not matched to a gene.

The rearrangement uses TRBV6-1 and TRBJ2-2; 12 nucleotides match TRBD2. The V segment lost 4 bases and the J segment 5 bases; nucleotides outside the gene matches: 8. Germline V gives CDR1 MNHNS, CDR2 SASEGT. This CDR3 is built from 17 residues. CDR3 protein: CASSALAGGPGTGELFF. The CDR3 region has the DNA TGTGCCAGCAGTGCGCTAGCGGGAGGGCCCGGAACCGGGGAGCTGTTTTTT.

This rearrangement joins TRBV7-3 to TRBJ2-7; tentatively, D is TRBD1 (7 bases). CDR1 and CDR2 (germline): SGHTA, FQGTGA. V was cut by 5 bases and J by 0 bases, with 14 bases left in between. CDR3 size: 15 residues. The CDR3 DNA follows: TGTGCCAGCAGCCAGGCAGGGGGGTACTCCTACGAGCAGTACTTC. Translation gives CASSQAGGYSYEQYF.

This clone is classed as medium-sized. The rearrangement joins TRBV10-2 to TRBJ2-7; TRBD2 might be the D (6 bases). Trimming took 3 bases from V and 2 from J, leaving 20 bases between them. The CDR3 contains 17 residues. Per the germline V gene, CDR1 is WSHSY and CDR2 is SAAADI. CDR3 coding DNA: TGCGCCAGCAGTGAACACTACAGCGGGCAAAGAACCTACGAGCAGTACTTC. It encodes CASSEHYSGQRTYEQYF.

This clone appeared a few times. The rearrangement links TRBV5-1 to TRBJ2-2; 8 bases agree with TRBD1. After removal of 3 bases from V and 4 bases from J, the junction contained 5 bases not matched to a gene. The V gene's germline CDR1 is SGHRS and CDR2 YFSETQ. CDR3 length equals 15 residues. This CDR3 reads CASSWTGSGTGELFF. The CDR3 DNA reads as TGCGCCAGCAGCTGGACAGGGTCGGGCACCGGGGAGCTGTTTTTT.

This rearrangement joins TRBV7-3 to TRBJ2-2, with 7 bases identical to TRBD1. CDR3 size: 13 residues. J gave up 6 bases and V 4 bases, and 2 bases lay outside the gene matches. Germline values: CDR1 SGHTA, CDR2 FQGTGA. The CDR3 region has the DNA TGTGCCAGCAGCTCGACAGGGTCCGGGGAGCTGTTTTTT. Translating it yields CASSSTGSGELFF.

The V call is TRBV5-1, the J call TRBJ2-2; a possible D gene is TRBD1 (5 bases). Trimming took off 0 bases at V and 7 bases at J, with 13 bases between the two ends. Germline values: CDR1 SGHRS, CDR2 YFSETQ. The CDR3 is 15 residues long. This chain's CDR3 is CASSLAEAGNGELFF. For the CDR3, the DNA is TGCGCCAGCAGCTTGGCCGAGGCAGGGAACGGGGAGCTGTTTTTT.

This chain uses TRBV11-3 with TRBJ1-3; 8 nucleotides agree with TRBD1. Per the germline V gene, CDR1 is SGHNT and CDR2 is YENEEA. CDR3 length: 15 amino acids. V was clipped by 1 base and J by 6 bases; unmatched bases: 5. CDR3 protein: CASSLASDRVNTIYF. The CDR3 DNA sequence: TGTGCCAGCAGCTTAGCCTCGGACAGGGTAAACACCATATATTTT.

This clone is classed as medium-sized. The CDR3 loop is CATSRSGVGEQYF. The CDR3, as DNA: TGTGCCACCAGCAGAAGTGGGGTGGGCGAGCAGTACTTC. The V gene is TRBV15, the J gene TRBJ2-7; D gene uncertain. V lost 2 bases and J 6 bases, leaving 11 bases between the germline ends. This CDR3 contains 13 residues. Germline assignment: CDR1 LNHNV and CDR2 YYDKDF (reference sequence).

The chain couples TRBV20-1 to TRBJ1-5, with unresolved D. The CDR3 loop spans 14 amino acids. Looked up from germline, CDR1 is DFQATT and CDR2 is SNEGSKA (reference sequence). Trimming removed 1 base from V and 7 bases from J, with 14 bases in between. The CDR3 loop reads CSARGAGVGQPQHF. The CDR3 coding sequence is TGCAGTGCTAGAGGCGCAGGCGTCGGACAGCCCCAGCATTTT.

The chain links TRBV10-2 to TRBJ2-5; 8 nucleotides line up with TRBD1. The CDR3 has 14 residues. V shed 6 bases, J shed 1 base, and the junction held 4 bases outside the gene matches. Germline V CDR1 and CDR2: WSHSY, SAAADI. CDR3 DNA: TGCGCCAGCAGCCTAGGACAGGGCCAAGAGACCCAGTACTTC. Translated, it gives CASSLGQGQETQYF.

The gene calls are TRBV11-2 and TRBJ2-1, with 10 bases lining up with TRBD2. The V and J ends lost 5 bases and 7 bases, in that order; junction bases with no gene match: 11. The CDR3 length is 16 residues. From germline, CDR1 is SGHAT and CDR2 FQNNGV. CDR3 bases: TGTGCCAGCAGCCCCATGGAGCGGGAGGGGAAAAATGAGCAGTTCTTC. As protein: CASSPMEREGKNEQFF.

The sample holds a few counts of this clone. The chain employs TRBV6-1 and TRBJ2-1, with 9 bases matching TRBD1. Trimming removed 6 bases from V and 1 base from J; junction bases left unmatched: 4. The germline V gene has CDR1 MNHNS and CDR2 SASEGT. The CDR3 loop spans 15 amino acids. CDR3 loop: CASRTGQGSYNEQFF. As DNA, the CDR3 is TGTGCCAGCAGGACGGGACAGGGATCCTACAATGAGCAGTTCTTC.

This chain links TRBV6-1 with TRBJ2-5; D is tentatively TRBD1 or TRBD2 (6 bases each). Germline CDR1 is MNHNS and CDR2 is SASEGT. With 7 bases removed from V and 4 bases from J, the gap between germline ends came to 13 bases. This CDR3 is built from 13 residues. This CDR3 is CASTRRGRETQYF. DNA of the CDR3: TGTGCCAGCACCCGTCGGGGGCGAGAGACCCAGTACTTC.

This clone is medium-sized within its sample. J is TRBJ2-7 and V is TRBV4-3; 10 bases fit TRBD2. V gave up 4 bases and J gave up 2 bases; unmatched junction bases: 8. The CDR3 length is 16 residues. In germline, CDR1 is LGHNA, CDR2 YSLEER. The CDR3 region is CASSPVVSGRAYEQYF. The CDR3 DNA follows: TGCGCCAGCAGCCCAGTGGTGAGCGGGAGGGCCTACGAGCAGTACTTC.

In this sample, this clone turned up a few times. V and J are TRBV19 and TRBJ2-2; 8 bases agree with TRBD1. The length of the CDR3 is 13 residues. The ends lost 9 bases at V and 5 bases at J; junction bases unmatched: 5. Per germline, CDR1 LNHDA and CDR2 SQIVND (reference sequence). The CDR3 sequence: CASGTGGTGELFF. The CDR3 DNA follows: TGTGCCAGCGGGACAGGCGGTACCGGGGAGCTGTTTTTT.

This clone was seen only a few times. The V call is TRBV10-3, the J call TRBJ2-7; no firm D call. The CDR3 spans 13 residues. Germline values: CDR1 ENHRY, CDR2 SYGVKD. Trimming removed 4 bases from V and 3 bases from J, with 10 bases in between. The CDR3 sequence is CAISGTCLYEQYF. In nucleotides, the CDR3 is TGTGCCATCAGTGGGACGTGCCTCTACGAGCAGTACTTC.

V and J are TRBV7-9 and TRBJ2-2, with 9 bases matching TRBD2. CDR3 length: 14 amino acids. Germline CDR1 SEHNR, CDR2 FQNEAQ (reference sequence). V lost 6 bases and J lost 4; bases outside the gene matches: 3. The CDR3 protein is CASRYSGSTGELFF. The DNA of the CDR3 is TGTGCCAGCAGATATAGCGGGAGCACCGGGGAGCTGTTTTTT. The full variable domain, in which reference TRBV7-9 and TRBJ2-2 provide the parts outside the CDR3, is DTGVSQNPRHKITKRGQNVTFRCDPISEHNRLYWYRQTLGQGPEFLTYFQNEAQLEKSRLLSDRFSAERPKGSFSTLEIQRTEQGDSAMYLCASRYSGSTGELFFGEGSRLTVL.

The V and J genes are TRBV30 and TRBJ1-1; D gene unclear. The CDR3 sequence is 11 residues long. V was clipped by 2 bases and J by 0 bases, with 1 base between them. Germline CDR1 GTSNPN, CDR2 SVGIG (reference sequence). The CDR3 coding sequence is TGTGCCTGGAGTATGAACACTGAAGCTTTCTTT. This gives the protein CAWSMNTEAFF. Supplemented by reference TRBV30 and TRBJ1-1, the full variable domain reads SQTIHQWPATLVQPVGSPLSLECTVEGTSNPNLYWYRQAAGRGLQLLFYSVGIGQISSEVPQNLSASRPQDRQFILSSKKLLLSDSGFYLCAWSMNTEAFFGQGTRLTVV.

J is TRBJ1-3 and V is TRBV20-1; D unresolved. Germline V gene lookup returns CDR1 DFQATT and CDR2 SNEGSKA (reference sequence). The CDR3 is made up of 16 amino acids. The ends were cut back, 4 bases at V and 0 bases at J, with 16 bases in the middle. The CDR3 nucleotides are TGCAGTGCTATTCCTACTAGGCTAAGCTCTGGAAACACCATATATTTT. As protein: CSAIPTRLSSGNTIYF.

The V gene is TRBV7-8, the J gene TRBJ1-2; 9 bases line up with TRBD1. The CDR3 length is 15 residues. Unmatched junction bases numbered 9, after V lost 5 bases and J lost 5 bases. Per the germline V gene, CDR1 is SGHVS and CDR2 is FQNEAQ. CDR3 DNA: TGTGCCAGCAGCCGCATAGGGACAGGGAATTATGGCTACACCTTC. Amino acids: CASSRIGTGNYGYTF.

The chain couples TRBV20-1 to TRBJ1-1; possibly TRBD1 for D (6 bases). The V gene's germline CDR1 is DFQATT and CDR2 SNEGSKA (reference sequence). The V gene lost 0 bases and the J gene lost 6 bases, with 14 bases spanning the gap. The CDR3 has 14 amino acids. This CDR3 is CSARDSGTKSEAFF. CDR3 DNA sequence: TGCAGTGCTAGAGACTCCGGGACAAAGTCTGAAGCTTTCTTT.

The genes are TRBV12-3 or TRBV12-4 and TRBJ1-3; D remains ambiguous. V lost 5 bases and J lost 0, with 14 bases in between. The CDR3 consists of 16 residues. CDR3 in amino acids: CASSADRTLSGNTIYF. The CDR3 DNA reads as TGTGCCAGCAGTGCGGACCGAACTCTCTCTGGAAACACCATATATTTT.

This clone was seen a handful of times. Relative to the germline gene, one junction end is altered; a read error may explain this. The identical CDR3 is also encoded by other nucleotide sequences in the sample. The chain recombines TRBV27 with TRBJ2-2; the D is unclear. The V gene's germline CDR1 is MNHEY and CDR2 SMNVEV (reference sequence). The CDR3 is 13 amino acids. The CDR3 reads CASSPQTTGELFF. CDR3 sequence (DNA): TGTGCCAGCAGTCCCCAAACCACCGGTGAGCTGTTTTTT.

CDR3 nucleotide sequence: TGTGCCAGCAGTAACAGCGGGCTTAACACCGGGGAGCTGTTTTTT. Residues: CASSNSGLNTGELFF. The chain is built from TRBV2 and TRBJ2-2, with D maybe TRBD2 (6 bases). This CDR3 is built from 15 residues. Germline CDR1 is SNHLY and CDR2 is FYNNEI. Deletions cut 5 bases from V and 2 bases from J, with 12 bases between.

This clone was picked up a small number of times. This chain links TRBV6-1 with TRBJ2-7; no clear D gene. The CDR3 spans 16 residues. Germline V CDR1 and CDR2: MNHNS, SASEGT. V gave up 2 bases and J gave up 1 base, with 15 bases separating them. The CDR3 region has the DNA TGTGCCAGCAGTGAACGGGTCGGGCGGTGGTCCTACGAGCAGTACTTC. Its translation: CASSERVGRWSYEQYF.

The chain uses TRBV19 and TRBJ1-1; no clear D. There are 14 residues in the CDR3. V was clipped by 7 bases and J by 0 bases, with 12 bases between them. The germline V gene encodes CDR1 LNHDA and CDR2 SQIVND (reference sequence). CDR3 nucleotides: TGTGCCAGTAAGTCCAACAGTCTGAACACTGAAGCTTTCTTT. This encodes CASKSNSLNTEAFF.